The 24 T cell receptor beta chains in this list originate from one sample, sequenced in a study of CXCR3-negative and CXCR3-positive naive CD8 T cells. 5' RACE with UMI labels generated the TRB cDNA libraries. Reprocessing the 5' RACE reads, TCRdb reports a single entry for every CDR3 protein and omits DNA. The sample includes more than 45,000 distinct CDR3 sequences. The sample consisted of memory CD8+ T cells from blood. These receptors originate from a human donor in good health. Some clones in this sample may be carry-over from other donors' samples.

V and J are TRBV29-1 and TRBJ1-3. This CDR3 comprises 18 residues. CDR1 and CDR2 (germline): SQVTM, ANQGSEA. The CDR3 sequence is CSVWGKSTGRDSGNTIYF.

The V and J genes are TRBV5-5 and TRBJ1-1; the TCRdb call, TRBD1, lacks DNA for checking. There are 17 residues in the CDR3. CDR1 SGHKS and CDR2 YYEKEE come from the germline V gene (reference sequence). The CDR3 loop is CASSLWATGQGGTEAFF.

The CDR3 loop reads CASRTGETQYF. This chain connects TRBV23-1 to TRBJ2-5; TCRdb calls TRBD1, which cannot be checked without DNA. TRBV23-1 is labeled an ORF, and its function is uncertain. The CDR3 is 11 residues long.

The chain joins TRBV29-1 to TRBJ2-7. Germline values: CDR1 SQVTM, CDR2 ANQGSEA. The length of the CDR3 is 12 residues. The CDR3 protein is CSVRLWSDEQYF.

The rearrangement uses TRBV6-2 or TRBV6-3 and TRBJ2-7; TCRdb names TRBD2, which stays unverified in the absence of DNA. The CDR3 runs to 16 residues. Germline V gene lookup returns CDR1 MNHEY and CDR2 SVGEGT. The CDR3 loop reads CASSYSLAGVTYEQYF.

This sequence joins TRBV7-8 and TRBJ2-7; TCRdb's D call of TRBD1 is untestable without DNA. The CDR3 runs to 15 residues. The V gene's germline CDR1 is SGHVS and CDR2 FQNEAQ. The CDR3 sequence: CASSLDSQISYEQYF.

The chain couples TRBV7-6 to TRBJ2-3. This CDR3 spans 13 amino acids. CDR1 and CDR2 from the germline V gene are SGHVS and FNYEAQ. CDR3 sequence: CASSQQSTDTQYF.

This chain uses TRBV3-1 with TRBJ1-2. Germline V gene sequence: CDR1 LGHDT, CDR2 YNNKEL (reference sequence). CDR3 length equals 15 residues. The CDR3 sequence: CASSQDPAGLHGYTF.

The rearrangement uses TRBV6-5 and TRBJ1-2. The CDR3 consists of 13 residues. Germline CDR1 reads MNHEY; CDR2 reads SVGAGI. The CDR3 reads CASSYSTTYGYTF.

V gene TRBV29-1 combines with J gene TRBJ2-4; TCRdb gives TRBD2 as the D gene, but with no DNA this cannot be confirmed. CDR3 length: 13 amino acids. The germline gives CDR1 SQVTM, CDR2 ANQGSEA. The CDR3 protein is CSVKAGRQDIQYF.

The chain has TRBV6-2 or TRBV6-3 and TRBJ2-2. This CDR3 comprises 13 residues. Germline CDR1 reads MNHEY; CDR2 reads SVGEGT. The CDR3 is CASSETETGELFF.

This chain connects TRBV9 to TRBJ2-7; TCRdb proposes TRBD1, but this gene call is untestable without DNA. Germline CDR1 is SGDLS and CDR2 is YYNGEE. The CDR3 extends over 15 amino acids. CDR3 in amino acids: CASSVSQGARNEQYF.

The genes are TRBV7-9 and TRBJ1-1. The CDR3 totals 13 residues. Germline V CDR1 and CDR2: SEHNR, FQNEAQ (reference sequence). This CDR3 reads CASSLYLETEAFF.

The rearrangement joins TRBV6-5 to TRBJ1-6; checking the TCRdb D call of TRBD1 is not possible without DNA. Germline V gives CDR1 MNHEY, CDR2 SVGAGI. CDR3 length: 14 amino acids. The CDR3 spells CASSYGVANSPLHF.

The chain couples TRBV27 to TRBJ2-1; TCRdb's D call of TRBD2 is untestable without DNA. The CDR3 totals 14 residues. Per germline, CDR1 MNHEY and CDR2 SMNVEV (reference sequence). The CDR3 spells CASSLSGRGNEQFF.

The chain links TRBV7-9 to TRBJ2-1; TCRdb outputs TRBD2, but without DNA this stays unchecked. The germline V gene encodes CDR1 SEHNR and CDR2 FQNEAQ (reference sequence). This CDR3 has 19 amino acids. This chain's CDR3 is CASSFTRDYTISSYNEQFF.

CDR3 sequence reads: CASSPGGDTQYF. The rearrangement links TRBV7-2 to TRBJ2-3; the TRBD2 assignment by TCRdb is unverifiable without DNA. The germline V gene encodes CDR1 SGHTA and CDR2 FQGNSA. The CDR3 extends over 12 amino acids.

V and J are TRBV5-1 and TRBJ1-5; absent DNA, TCRdb's TRBD1 call cannot be checked. The CDR3 spans 15 residues. CDR1 is SGHRS and CDR2 is YFSETQ in the germline V gene. This CDR3 reads CAREKTGVRNQPQHF.

The chain couples TRBV29-1 to TRBJ2-3; checking the TCRdb D call of TRBD2 is not possible without DNA. CDR3 length equals 13 residues. Germline CDR1 reads SQVTM; CDR2 reads ANQGSEA. CDR3 sequence: CSGLAGGPDTQYF.

V and J are TRBV19 and TRBJ2-3; TCRdb picks TRBD2, but there is no DNA to check that call. Germline CDR1 reads LNHDA; CDR2 reads SQIVND (reference sequence). The CDR3 is made up of 15 amino acids. The CDR3 sequence: CASTTVTDGTDTQYF.

V and J are TRBV20-1 and TRBJ2-5; no DNA is available, so the TRBD2 call from TCRdb remains unchecked. The length of the CDR3 is 13 residues. Germline V gene data show CDR1 as DFQATT and CDR2 as SNEGSKA (reference sequence). CDR3 sequence: CSAAGLFQETQYF.

This CDR3 reads CASKVGPPGDEQFF. V and J are TRBV30 and TRBJ2-1; TCRdb designates TRBD1, a call that cannot be tested without DNA. This CDR3 has 14 residues. From germline, CDR1 is GTSNPN and CDR2 SVGIG (reference sequence).

The V and J genes are TRBV9 and TRBJ1-1. The germline CDR1 and CDR2 sequences are SGDLS and YYNGEE. There are 11 residues in the CDR3. The CDR3 sequence: CASSVVQEAFF.

The rearrangement joins TRBV4-3 to TRBJ2-5. The CDR3 contains 13 residues. In germline, CDR1 is LGHNA, CDR2 YSLEER. CDR3 residues: CASSQASQETQYF.